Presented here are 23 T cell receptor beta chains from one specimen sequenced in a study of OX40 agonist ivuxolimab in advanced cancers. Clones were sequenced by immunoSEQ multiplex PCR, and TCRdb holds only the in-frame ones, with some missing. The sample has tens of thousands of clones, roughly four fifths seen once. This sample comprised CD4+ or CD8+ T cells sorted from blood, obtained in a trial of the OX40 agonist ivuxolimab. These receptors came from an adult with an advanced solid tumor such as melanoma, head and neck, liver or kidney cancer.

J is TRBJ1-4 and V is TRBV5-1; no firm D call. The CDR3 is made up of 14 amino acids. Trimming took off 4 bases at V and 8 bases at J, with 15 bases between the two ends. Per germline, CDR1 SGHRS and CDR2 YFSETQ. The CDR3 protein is CASSLGLSGEKLFF. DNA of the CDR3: TGCGCCAGCAGCCTTGGATTATCGGGGGAAAAACTGTTTTTT. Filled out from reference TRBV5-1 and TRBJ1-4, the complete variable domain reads KAGVTQTPRYLIKTRGQQVTLSCSPISGHRSVSWYQQTPGQGLQFLFEYFSETQRNKGNFPGRFSGRQFSNSRSEMNVSTLELGDSALYLCASSLGLSGEKLFFGSGTQLSVL.

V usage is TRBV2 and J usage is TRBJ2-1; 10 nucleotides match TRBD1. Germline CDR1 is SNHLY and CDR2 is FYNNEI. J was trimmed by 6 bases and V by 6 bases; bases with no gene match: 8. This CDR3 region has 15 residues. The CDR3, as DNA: TGTGCCAGCAGCTGGGGACAGGGGATTCCCAATGAGCAGTTCTTC. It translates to CASSWGQGIPNEQFF.

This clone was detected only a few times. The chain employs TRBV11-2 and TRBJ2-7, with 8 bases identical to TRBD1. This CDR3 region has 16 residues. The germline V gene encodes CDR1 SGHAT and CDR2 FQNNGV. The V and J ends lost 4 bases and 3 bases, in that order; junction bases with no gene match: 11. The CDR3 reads CASSWTTGQGFYEQYF. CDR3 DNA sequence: TGTGCCAGCAGCTGGACGACCGGACAGGGCTTCTACGAGCAGTACTTC.

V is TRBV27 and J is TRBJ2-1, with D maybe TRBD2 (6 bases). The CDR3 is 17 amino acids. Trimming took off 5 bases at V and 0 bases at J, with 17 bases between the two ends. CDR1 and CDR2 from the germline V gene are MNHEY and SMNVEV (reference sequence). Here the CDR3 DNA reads TGTGCCAGCAGTATACGGAGGGACGCGAGCTCCTACAATGAGCAGTTCTTC. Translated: CASSIRRDASSYNEQFF.

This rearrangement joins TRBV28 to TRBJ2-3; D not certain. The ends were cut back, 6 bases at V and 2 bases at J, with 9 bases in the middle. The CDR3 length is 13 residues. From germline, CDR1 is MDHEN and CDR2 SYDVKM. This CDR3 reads CASSPRPTDTQYF. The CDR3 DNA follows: TGTGCCAGCAGCCCCCGACCCACAGATACGCAGTATTTT.

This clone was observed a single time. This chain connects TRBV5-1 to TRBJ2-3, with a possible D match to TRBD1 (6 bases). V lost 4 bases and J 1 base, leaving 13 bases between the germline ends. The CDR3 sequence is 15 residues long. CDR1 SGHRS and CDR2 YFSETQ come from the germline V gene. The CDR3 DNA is TGCGCCAGCAGCCCCTCCCGACAGGGCACAGATACGCAGTATTTT. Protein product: CASSPSRQGTDTQYF.

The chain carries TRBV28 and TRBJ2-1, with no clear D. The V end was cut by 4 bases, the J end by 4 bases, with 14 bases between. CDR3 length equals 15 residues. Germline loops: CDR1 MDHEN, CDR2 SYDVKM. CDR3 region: CASSSSVSYYNEQFF. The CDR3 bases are TGTGCCAGCAGTTCAAGTGTATCGTATTACAATGAGCAGTTCTTC.

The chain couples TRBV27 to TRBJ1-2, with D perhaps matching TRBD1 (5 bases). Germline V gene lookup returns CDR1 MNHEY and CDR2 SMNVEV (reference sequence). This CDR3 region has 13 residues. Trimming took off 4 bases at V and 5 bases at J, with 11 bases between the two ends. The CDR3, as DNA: TGTGCCAGCAGTTCCCCAGGGTTATATGGCTACACCTTC. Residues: CASSSPGLYGYTF.

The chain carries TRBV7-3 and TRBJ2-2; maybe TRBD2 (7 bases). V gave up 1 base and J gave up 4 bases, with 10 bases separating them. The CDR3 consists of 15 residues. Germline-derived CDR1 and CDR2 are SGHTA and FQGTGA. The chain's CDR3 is CASSLKGGGTGELFF. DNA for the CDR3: TGTGCCAGCAGCTTAAAGGGAGGGGGCACCGGGGAGCTGTTTTTT. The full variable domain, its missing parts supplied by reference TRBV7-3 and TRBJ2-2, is GAGVSQTPSNKVTEKGKYVELRCDPISGHTALYWYRQSLGQGPEFLIYFQGTGAADDSGLPNDRFFAVRPEGSVSTLKIQRTERGDSAVYLCASSLKGGGTGELFFGEGSRLTVL.

DNA for the CDR3: TGTGCCAGCCGCACGGGGGGATCCCTGGGTGGCTACACCTTC. Residues: CASRTGGSLGGYTF. This chain links TRBV6-5 with TRBJ1-2; TRBD1 is a possible D gene (5 bases). The CDR3 extends over 14 amino acids. Germline values: CDR1 MNHEY, CDR2 SVGAGI. Deletions cut 8 bases from V and 7 bases from J, with 20 bases between.

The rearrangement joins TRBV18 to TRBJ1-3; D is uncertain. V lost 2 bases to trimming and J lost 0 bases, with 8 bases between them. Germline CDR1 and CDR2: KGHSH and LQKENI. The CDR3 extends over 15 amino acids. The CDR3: CASSPGLSSGNTIYF. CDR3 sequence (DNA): TGTGCCAGCTCACCAGGCCTCAGCTCTGGAAACACCATATATTTT.

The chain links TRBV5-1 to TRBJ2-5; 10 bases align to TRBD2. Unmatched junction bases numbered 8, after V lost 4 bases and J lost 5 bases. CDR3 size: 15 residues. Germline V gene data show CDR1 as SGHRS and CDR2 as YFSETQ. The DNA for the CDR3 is TGCGCCAGCAGCAACCTAGCGGGAGCAAAGGAGACCCAGTACTTC. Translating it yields CASSNLAGAKETQYF.

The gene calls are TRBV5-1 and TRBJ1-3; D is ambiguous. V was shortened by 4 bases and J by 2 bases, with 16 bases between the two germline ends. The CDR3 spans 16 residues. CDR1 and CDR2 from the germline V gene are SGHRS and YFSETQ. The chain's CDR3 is CASSALDVRTGNTIYF. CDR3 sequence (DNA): TGCGCCAGCAGCGCTCTCGACGTGAGGACTGGAAACACCATATATTTT.

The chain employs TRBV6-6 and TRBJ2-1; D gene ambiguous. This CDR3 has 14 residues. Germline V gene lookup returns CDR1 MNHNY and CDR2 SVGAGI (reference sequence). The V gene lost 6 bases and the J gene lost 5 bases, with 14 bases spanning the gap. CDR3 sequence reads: CASSPAGGHNEQFF. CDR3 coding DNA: TGTGCCAGCAGCCCCGCTGGCGGACACAATGAGCAGTTCTTC.

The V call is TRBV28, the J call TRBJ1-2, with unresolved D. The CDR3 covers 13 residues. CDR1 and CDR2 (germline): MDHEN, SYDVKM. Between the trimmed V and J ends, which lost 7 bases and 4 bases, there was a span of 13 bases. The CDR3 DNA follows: TGTGCCAGCACTAAAGAGCGGATCTATGGCTACACCTTC. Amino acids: CASTKERIYGYTF.

Written as DNA, the CDR3 is TGTGCCATCAGGGAGAACACTGAAGCTTTCTTT. This codes for CAIRENTEAFF. V is TRBV10-3 and J is TRBJ1-1; unclear D gene. This CDR3 is built from 11 residues. CDR1 is ENHRY and CDR2 is SYGVKD in the germline V gene. The V end lost 6 bases, the J end lost 1 base, and 3 bases lay between the germline ends.

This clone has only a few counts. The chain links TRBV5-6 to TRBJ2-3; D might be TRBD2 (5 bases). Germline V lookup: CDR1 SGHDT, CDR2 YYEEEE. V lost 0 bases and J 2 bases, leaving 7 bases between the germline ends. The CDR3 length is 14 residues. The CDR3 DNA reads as TGTGCCAGCAGCTTGGGAGGGTTCACAGATACGCAGTATTTT. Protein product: CASSLGGFTDTQYF.

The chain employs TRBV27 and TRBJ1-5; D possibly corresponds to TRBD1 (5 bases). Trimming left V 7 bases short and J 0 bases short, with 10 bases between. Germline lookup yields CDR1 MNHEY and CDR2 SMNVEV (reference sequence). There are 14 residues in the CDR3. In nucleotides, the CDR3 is TGTGCCAGCACTTCAGGGCTTAGCAATCAGCCCCAGCATTTT. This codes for CASTSGLSNQPQHF.

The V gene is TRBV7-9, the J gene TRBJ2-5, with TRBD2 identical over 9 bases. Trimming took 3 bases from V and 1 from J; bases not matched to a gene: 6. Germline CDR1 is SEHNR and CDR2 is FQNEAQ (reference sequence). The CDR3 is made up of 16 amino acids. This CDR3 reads CASSFGMTSGQETQYF. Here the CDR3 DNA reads TGTGCCAGCAGCTTCGGGATGACTAGCGGCCAAGAGACCCAGTACTTC.

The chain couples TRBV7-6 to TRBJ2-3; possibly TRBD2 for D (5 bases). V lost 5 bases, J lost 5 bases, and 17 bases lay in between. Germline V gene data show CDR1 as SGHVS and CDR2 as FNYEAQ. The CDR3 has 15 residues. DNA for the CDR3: TGTGCCAGCAGCCCATTGGAGATCGGAGGAGATACGCAGTATTTT. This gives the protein CASSPLEIGGDTQYF.

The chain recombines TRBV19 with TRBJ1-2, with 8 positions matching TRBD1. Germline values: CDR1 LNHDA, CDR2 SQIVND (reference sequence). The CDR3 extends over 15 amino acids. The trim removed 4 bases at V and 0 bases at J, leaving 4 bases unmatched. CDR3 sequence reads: CASSRQGSANYGYTF. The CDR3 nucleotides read TGTGCCAGTAGTAGACAGGGGTCAGCTAACTATGGCTACACCTTC.

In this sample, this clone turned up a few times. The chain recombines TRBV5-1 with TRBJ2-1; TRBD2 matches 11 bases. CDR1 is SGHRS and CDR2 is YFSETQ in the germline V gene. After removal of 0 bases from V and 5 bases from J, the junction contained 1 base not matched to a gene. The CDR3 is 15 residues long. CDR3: CASSLVAGGNNEQFF. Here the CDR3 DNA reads TGCGCCAGCAGCTTGGTAGCGGGGGGGAACAATGAGCAGTTCTTC.

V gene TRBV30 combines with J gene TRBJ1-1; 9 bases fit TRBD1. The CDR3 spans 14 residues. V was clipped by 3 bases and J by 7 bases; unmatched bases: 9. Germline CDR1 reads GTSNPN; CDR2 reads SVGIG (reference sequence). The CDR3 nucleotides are TGTGCCTGGAGCTTCCGGGACAGGGATCTTGAAGCTTTCTTT. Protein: CAWSFRDRDLEAFF. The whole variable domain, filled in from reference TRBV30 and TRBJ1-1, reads SQTIHQWPATLVQPVGSPLSLECTVEGTSNPNLYWYRQAAGRGLQLLFYSVGIGQISSEVPQNLSASRPQDRQFILSSKKLLLSDSGFYLCAWSFRDRDLEAFFGQGTRLTVV.